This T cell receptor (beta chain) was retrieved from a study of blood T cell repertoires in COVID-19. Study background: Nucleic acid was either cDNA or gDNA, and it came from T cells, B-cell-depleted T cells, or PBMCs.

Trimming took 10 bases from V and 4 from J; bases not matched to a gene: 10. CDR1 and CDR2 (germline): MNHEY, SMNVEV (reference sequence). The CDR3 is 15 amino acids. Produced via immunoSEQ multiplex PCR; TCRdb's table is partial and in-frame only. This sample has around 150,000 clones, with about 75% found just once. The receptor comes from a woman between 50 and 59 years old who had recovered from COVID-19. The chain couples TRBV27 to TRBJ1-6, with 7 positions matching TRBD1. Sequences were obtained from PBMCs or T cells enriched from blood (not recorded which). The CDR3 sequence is CATADREIYNSPLHF. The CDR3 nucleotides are TGTGCCACCGCCGACAGGGAGATATATAATTCACCCCTCCACTTT.